This T cell receptor beta chain was identified during a study of regulatory T cells in long-lasting Graves disease. Only a few counts were recorded for this clonotype. Researchers made TCR beta libraries by using iRepertoire HTBI primers and running Arm-PCR on CDR3 regions. TCRdb reprocessed the multiplex PCR reads with MiXCR, giving one entry per CDR3 protein. The sample contains about 310,000 distinct CDR3 sequences, 20% to 25% of which appear only once. The CDR3 is 13 amino acids. Trimming shortened V by 4 bases and J by 5 bases, and 11 bases separated the two germline ends. Germline V gives CDR1 SGHVS, CDR2 FNYEAQ. Regarding time point: persistent/refractory GD, antithyroid drugs over 5 years with positive TRAb. Following extraction of RNA from PBMCs, that RNA was used to make the TCR library. Guidelines of the American Thyroid Association were used to diagnose Graves' disease.

The specimen comprised peripheral blood mononuclear cells (PBMCs), sampled when the disease was refractory, from a patient treated with antithyroid drugs. The TCR comes from a female donor with Graves disease. The gene calls are TRBV7-6 and TRBJ1-1; D is undetermined. CDR3 bases: TGTGCCAGCAGCTCCACCGGACTGACTGAAGCTTTCTTT. This translates into CASSSTGLTEAFF.